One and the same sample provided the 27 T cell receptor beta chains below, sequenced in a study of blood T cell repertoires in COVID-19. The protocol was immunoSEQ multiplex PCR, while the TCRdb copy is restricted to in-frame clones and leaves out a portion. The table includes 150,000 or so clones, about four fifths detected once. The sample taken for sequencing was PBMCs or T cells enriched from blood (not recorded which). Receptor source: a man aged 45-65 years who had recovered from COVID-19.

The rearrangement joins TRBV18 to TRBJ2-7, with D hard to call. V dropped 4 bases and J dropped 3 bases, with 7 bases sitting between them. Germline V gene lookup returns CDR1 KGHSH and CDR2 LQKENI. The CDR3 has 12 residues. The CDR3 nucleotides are TGTGCCAGCTCACGAGAAAACTACGAGCAGTACTTC. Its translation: CASSRENYEQYF.

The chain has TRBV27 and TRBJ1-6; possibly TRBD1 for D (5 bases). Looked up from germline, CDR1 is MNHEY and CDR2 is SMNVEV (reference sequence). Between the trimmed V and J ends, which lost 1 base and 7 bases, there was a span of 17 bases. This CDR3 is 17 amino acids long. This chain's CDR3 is CASSLYPLGGVNSPLHF. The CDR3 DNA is TGTGCCAGCAGTTTATACCCCCTAGGAGGGGTAAATTCACCCCTCCACTTT.

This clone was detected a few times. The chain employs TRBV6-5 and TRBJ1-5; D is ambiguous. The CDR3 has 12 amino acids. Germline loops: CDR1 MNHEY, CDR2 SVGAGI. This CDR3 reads CLTRDSNQPQHF. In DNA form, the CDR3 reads TGTCTCACTCGGGATAGCAATCAGCCCCAGCATTTT.

In DNA, the CDR3 is TGTGCCAGCAGCTTGGATTTTGGACAGGCCAATCAGCCCCAGCATTTT. Its translation is CASSLDFGQANQPQHF. The chain carries TRBV5-5 and TRBJ1-5; 7 bases agree with TRBD1. Germline V gene lookup returns CDR1 SGHKS and CDR2 YYEKEE (reference sequence). The CDR3 is 16 residues long. Trimming at V came to 0 bases and at J to 3 bases, leaving 6 bases not matched to a gene.

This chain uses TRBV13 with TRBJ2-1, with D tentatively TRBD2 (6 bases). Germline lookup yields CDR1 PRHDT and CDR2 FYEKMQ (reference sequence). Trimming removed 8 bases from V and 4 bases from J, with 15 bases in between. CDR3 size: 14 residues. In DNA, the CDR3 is TGTGCCAGCGTACTACGGGGGACGTACAATGAGCAGTTCTTC. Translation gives CASVLRGTYNEQFF.

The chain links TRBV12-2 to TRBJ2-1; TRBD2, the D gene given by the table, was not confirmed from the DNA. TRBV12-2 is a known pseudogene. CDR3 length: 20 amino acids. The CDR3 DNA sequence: TGTGCAAGTCGCACTCCCGGGGGAGGTAGCGGGAGAGGAACCTACAATGAGCAGTTCTTC. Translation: CASRTPGGGSGRGTYNEQFF.

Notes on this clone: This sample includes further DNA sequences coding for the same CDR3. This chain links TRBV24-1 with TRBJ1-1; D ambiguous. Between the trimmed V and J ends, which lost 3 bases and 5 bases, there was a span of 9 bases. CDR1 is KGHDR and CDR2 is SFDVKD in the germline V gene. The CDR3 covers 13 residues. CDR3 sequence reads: CATSDEGYTEAFF. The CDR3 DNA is TGTGCCACCAGTGATGAGGGATATACTGAAGCTTTCTTT.

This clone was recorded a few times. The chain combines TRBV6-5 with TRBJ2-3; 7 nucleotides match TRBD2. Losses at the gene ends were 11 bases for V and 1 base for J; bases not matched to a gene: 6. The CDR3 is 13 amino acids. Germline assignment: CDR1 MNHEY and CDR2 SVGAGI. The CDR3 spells CAASAGGTDTQYF. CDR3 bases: TGTGCCGCTTCCGCGGGGGGCACAGATACGCAGTATTTT.

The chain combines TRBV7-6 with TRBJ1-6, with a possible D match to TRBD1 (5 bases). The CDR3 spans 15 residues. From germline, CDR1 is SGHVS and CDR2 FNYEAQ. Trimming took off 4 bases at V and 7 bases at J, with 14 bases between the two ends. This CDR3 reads CASSSLDGGNSPLHF. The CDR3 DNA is TGTGCCAGCAGCTCCCTCGACGGGGGGAATTCACCCCTCCACTTT.

As DNA, the CDR3 is TGCGCCAGCAGCTCCCCCCTGGACATTGGGACTGAAGCTTTCTTT. Translated: CASSSPLDIGTEAFF. V gene TRBV5-1 combines with J gene TRBJ1-1; possible D gene TRBD1, 5 bases. This CDR3 is 15 amino acids long. V lost 3 bases and J 5 bases, leaving 17 bases between the germline ends. Germline V gives CDR1 SGHRS, CDR2 YFSETQ.

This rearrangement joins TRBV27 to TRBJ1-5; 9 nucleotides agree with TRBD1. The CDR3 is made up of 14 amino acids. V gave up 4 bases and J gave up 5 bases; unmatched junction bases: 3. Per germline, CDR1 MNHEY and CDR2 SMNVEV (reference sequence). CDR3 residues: CASSWDRADQPQHF. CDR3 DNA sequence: TGTGCCAGCAGTTGGGACAGGGCTGATCAGCCCCAGCATTTT.

CDR3 in DNA: TGTGCCAGCGCTGAGGGGACTAGGAGCCAAGAGACCCAGTACTTC. This encodes CASAEGTRSQETQYF. The rearrangement links TRBV28 to TRBJ2-5; TRBD2 matches at 8 bases. The CDR3 loop spans 15 amino acids. The trim removed 8 bases at V and 1 base at J, leaving 9 bases unmatched. Germline CDR1 and CDR2: MDHEN and SYDVKM.

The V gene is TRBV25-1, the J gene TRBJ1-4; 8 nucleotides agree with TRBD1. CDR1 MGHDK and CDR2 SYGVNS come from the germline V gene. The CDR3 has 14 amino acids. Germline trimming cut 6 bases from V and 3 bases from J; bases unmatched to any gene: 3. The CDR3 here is CASSGTGANEKLFF. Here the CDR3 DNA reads TGTGCCAGCAGCGGGACAGGAGCTAATGAAAAACTGTTTTTT.

The CDR3 reads CASSQEGLDRADTQYF. The CDR3 DNA sequence: TGTGCCAGCAGCCAAGAGGGACTAGATAGAGCAGATACGCAGTATTTT. The rearrangement joins TRBV4-2 to TRBJ2-3, with 8 bases that match TRBD2. The CDR3 is 16 amino acids. Germline trimming cut 0 bases from V and 4 bases from J; bases unmatched to any gene: 6. Germline values: CDR1 LGHNA, CDR2 YNFKEQ.

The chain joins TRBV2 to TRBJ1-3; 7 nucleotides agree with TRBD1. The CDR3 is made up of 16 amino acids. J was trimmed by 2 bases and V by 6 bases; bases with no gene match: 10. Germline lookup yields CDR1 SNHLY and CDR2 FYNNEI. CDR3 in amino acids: CASRRTLDRTGNTIYF. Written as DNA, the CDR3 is TGTGCCAGCAGAAGGACCTTGGACAGGACTGGAAACACCATATATTTT.

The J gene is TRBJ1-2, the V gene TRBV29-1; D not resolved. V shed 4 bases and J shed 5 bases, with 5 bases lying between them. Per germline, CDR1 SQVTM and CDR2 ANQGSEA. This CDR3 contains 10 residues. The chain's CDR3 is CSVVTYGYTF. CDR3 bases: TGCAGCGTTGTGACTTATGGCTACACCTTC.

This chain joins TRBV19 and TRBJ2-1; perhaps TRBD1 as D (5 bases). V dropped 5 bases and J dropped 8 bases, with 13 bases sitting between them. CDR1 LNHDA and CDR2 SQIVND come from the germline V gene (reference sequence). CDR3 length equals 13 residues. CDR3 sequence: CASSAVWGDEQFF. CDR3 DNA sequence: TGTGCCAGTAGTGCAGTTTGGGGCGATGAGCAGTTCTTC.

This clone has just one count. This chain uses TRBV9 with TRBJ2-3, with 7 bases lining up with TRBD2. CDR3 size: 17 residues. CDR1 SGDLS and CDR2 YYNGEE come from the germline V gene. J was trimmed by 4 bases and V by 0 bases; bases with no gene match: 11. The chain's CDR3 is CASSVALPPGGADTQYF. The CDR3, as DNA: TGTGCCAGCAGCGTAGCCCTCCCCCCGGGGGGTGCAGATACGCAGTATTTT.

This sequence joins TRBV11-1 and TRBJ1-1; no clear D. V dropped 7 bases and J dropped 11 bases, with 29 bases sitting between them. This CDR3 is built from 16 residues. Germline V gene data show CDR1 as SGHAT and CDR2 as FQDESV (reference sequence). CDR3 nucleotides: TGTGCCAGCAACCTCCGAGGGTCACGGCTCGGGTCGGAGGCTTTCTTT. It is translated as CASNLRGSRLGSEAFF. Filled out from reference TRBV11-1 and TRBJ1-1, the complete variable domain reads EAEVAQSPRYKITEKSQAVAFWCDPISGHATLYWYRQILGQGPELLVQFQDESVVDDSQLPKDRFSAERLKGVDSTLKIQPAELGDSAMYLCASNLRGSRLGSEAFFGQGTRLTVV.

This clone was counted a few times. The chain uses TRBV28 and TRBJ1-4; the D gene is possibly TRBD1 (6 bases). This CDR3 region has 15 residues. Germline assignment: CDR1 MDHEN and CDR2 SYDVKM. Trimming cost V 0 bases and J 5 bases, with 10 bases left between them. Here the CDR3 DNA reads TGTGCCAGCAGTTTATGGGGGACACCAAATGAAAAACTGTTTTTT. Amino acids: CASSLWGTPNEKLFF.

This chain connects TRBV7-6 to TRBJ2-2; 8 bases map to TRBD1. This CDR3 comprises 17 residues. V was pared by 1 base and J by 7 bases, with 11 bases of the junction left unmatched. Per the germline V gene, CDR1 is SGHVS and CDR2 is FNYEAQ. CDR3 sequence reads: CASSLVASGQGVGELFF. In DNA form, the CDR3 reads TGTGCCAGCAGCTTAGTAGCGTCCGGACAGGGTGTCGGGGAGCTGTTTTTT.

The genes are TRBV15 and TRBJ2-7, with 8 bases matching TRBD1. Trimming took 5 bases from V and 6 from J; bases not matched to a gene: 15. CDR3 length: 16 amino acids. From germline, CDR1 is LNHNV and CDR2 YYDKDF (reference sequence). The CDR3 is CATSSRRTGPGGEQYF. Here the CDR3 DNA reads TGTGCCACCAGCTCGCGCCGGACAGGGCCCGGGGGCGAGCAGTACTTC.

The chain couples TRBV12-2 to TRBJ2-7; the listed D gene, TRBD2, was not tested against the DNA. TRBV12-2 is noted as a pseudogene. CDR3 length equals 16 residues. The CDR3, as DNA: TGTGCAAGTCGCCCCCCCCTAGCGGGAAGCTCCTACGAGCAGTACTTC. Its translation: CASRPPLAGSSYEQYF.

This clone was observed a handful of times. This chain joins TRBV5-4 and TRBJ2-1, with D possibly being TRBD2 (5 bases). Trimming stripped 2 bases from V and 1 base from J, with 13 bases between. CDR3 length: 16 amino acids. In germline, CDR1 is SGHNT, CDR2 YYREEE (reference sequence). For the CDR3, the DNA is TGTGCCAGCAGCTTTGGGAGCGTGAAATCCTACAATGAGCAGTTCTTC. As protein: CASSFGSVKSYNEQFF. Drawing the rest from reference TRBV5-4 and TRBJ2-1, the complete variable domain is ETGVTQSPTHLIKTRGQQVTLRCSSQSGHNTVSWYQQALGQGPQFIFQYYREEENGRGNFPPRFSGLQFPNYSSELNVNALELDDSALYLCASSFGSVKSYNEQFFGPGTRLTVL.

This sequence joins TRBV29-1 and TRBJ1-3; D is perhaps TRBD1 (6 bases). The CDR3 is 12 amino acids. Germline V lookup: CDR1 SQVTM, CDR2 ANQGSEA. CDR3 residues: CSAGGPGNTIYF. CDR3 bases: TGCAGTGCTGGGGGCCCTGGAAACACCATATATTTT.

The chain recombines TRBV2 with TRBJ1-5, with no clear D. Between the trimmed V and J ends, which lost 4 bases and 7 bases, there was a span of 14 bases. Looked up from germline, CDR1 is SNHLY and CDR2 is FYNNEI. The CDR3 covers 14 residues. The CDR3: CASSVEATGQPQHF. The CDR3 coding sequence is TGTGCCAGCAGTGTAGAGGCCACGGGGCAGCCCCAGCATTTT.

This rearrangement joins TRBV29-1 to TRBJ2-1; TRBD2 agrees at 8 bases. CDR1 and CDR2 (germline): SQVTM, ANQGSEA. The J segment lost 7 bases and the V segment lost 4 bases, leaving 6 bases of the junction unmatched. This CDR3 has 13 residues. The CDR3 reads CSVGGGLGNEQFF. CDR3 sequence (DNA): TGCAGCGTTGGAGGGGGACTAGGAAATGAGCAGTTCTTC.